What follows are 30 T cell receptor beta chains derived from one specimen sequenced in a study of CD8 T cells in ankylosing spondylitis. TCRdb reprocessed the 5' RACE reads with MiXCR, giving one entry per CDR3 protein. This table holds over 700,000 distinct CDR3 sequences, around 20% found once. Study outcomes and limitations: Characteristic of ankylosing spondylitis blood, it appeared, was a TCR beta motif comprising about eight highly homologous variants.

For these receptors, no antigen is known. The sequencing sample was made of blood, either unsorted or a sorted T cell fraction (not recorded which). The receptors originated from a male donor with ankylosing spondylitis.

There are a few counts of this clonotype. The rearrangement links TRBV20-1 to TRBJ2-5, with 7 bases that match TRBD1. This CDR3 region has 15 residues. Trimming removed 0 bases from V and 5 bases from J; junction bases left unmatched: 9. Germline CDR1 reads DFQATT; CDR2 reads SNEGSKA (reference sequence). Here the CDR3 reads CSARDGGQKEETQYF. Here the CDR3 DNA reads TGCAGTGCTAGAGATGGGGGACAGAAAGAGGAGACCCAGTACTTC.

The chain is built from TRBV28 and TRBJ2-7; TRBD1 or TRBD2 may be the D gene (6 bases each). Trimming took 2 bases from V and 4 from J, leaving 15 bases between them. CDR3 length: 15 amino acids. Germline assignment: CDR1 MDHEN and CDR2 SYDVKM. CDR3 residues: CASSLRGPRAYEQYF. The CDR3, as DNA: TGTGCCAGCAGTTTACGGGGGCCTAGGGCGTACGAGCAGTACTTC.

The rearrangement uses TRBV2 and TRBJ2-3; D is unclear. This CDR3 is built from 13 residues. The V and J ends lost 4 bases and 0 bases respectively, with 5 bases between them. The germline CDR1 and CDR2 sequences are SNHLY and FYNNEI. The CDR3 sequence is CASSAFSTDTQYF. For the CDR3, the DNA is TGTGCCAGCAGTGCCTTTAGCACAGATACGCAGTATTTT.

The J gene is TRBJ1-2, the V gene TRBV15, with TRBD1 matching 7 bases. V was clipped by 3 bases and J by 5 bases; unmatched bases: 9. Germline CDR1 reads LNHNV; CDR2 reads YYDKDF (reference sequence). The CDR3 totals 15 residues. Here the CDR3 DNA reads TGTGCCACCAGCAGTCCCACCGGGACAGCTTATGGCTACACCTTC. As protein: CATSSPTGTAYGYTF.

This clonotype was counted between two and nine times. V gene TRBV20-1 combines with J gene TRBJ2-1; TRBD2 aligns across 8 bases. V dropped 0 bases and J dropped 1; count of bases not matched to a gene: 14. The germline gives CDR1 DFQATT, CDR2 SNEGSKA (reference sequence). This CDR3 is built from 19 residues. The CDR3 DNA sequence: TGCAGTGCTAGAGATCCAACCCTGATCGGGGGGGCTTCCTACAATGAGCAGTTCTTC. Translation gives CSARDPTLIGGASYNEQFF.

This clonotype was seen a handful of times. This CDR3 reads CASSPLDRNTEAFF. Here the CDR3 DNA reads TGTGCCAGCAGTCCACTCGACAGAAACACTGAAGCTTTCTTT. This chain connects TRBV12-3 or TRBV12-4 to TRBJ1-1, with a weak D call TRBD1 (5 bases). V lost 5 bases, J lost 2 bases, and 12 bases lay in between. This CDR3 is built from 14 residues.

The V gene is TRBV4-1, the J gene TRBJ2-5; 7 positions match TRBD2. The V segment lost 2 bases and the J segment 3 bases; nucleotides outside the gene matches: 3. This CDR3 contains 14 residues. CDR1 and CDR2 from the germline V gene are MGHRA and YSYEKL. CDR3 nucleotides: TGCGCCAGCAGCCAACTGGGAGGGGAAGAGACCCAGTACTTC. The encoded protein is CASSQLGGEETQYF.

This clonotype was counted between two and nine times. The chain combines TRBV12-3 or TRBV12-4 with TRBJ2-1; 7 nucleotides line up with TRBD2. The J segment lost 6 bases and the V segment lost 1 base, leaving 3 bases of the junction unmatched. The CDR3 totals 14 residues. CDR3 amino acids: CASSLGGGANEQFF. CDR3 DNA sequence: TGTGCCAGCAGTTTAGGGGGAGGGGCCAATGAGCAGTTCTTC.

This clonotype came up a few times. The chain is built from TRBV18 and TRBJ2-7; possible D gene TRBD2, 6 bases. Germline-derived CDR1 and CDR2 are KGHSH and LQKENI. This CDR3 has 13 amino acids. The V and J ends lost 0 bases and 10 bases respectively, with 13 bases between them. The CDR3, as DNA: TGTGCCAGCTCACCACCATCCGCGGGGCCCCAGTACTTC. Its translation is CASSPPSAGPQYF.

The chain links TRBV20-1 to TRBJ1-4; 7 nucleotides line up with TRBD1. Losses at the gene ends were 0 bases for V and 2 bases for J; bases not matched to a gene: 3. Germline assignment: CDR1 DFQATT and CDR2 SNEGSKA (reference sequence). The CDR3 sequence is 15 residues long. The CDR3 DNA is TGCAGTGCTAGAGATCCACAGGGGACTAATGAAAAACTGTTTTTT. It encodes CSARDPQGTNEKLFF.

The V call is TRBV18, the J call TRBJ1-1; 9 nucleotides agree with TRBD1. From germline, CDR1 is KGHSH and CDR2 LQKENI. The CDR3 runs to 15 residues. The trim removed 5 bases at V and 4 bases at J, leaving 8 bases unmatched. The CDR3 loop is CASSTRPGQGTEAFF. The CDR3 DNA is TGTGCCAGCTCAACTCGTCCGGGACAGGGCACTGAAGCTTTCTTT.

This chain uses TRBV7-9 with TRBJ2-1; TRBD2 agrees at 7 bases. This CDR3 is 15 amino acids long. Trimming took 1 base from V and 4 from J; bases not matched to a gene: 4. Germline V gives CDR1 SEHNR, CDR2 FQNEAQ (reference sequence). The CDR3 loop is CASSLEWEGYNEQFF. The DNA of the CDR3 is TGTGCCAGCAGCTTAGAATGGGAGGGGTACAATGAGCAGTTCTTC.

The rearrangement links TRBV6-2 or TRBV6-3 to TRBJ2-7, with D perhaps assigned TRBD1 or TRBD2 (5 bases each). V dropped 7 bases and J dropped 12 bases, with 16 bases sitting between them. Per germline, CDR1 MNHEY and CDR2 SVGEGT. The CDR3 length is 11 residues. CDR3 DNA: TGTGCCAGCACCACCGGGGCGCGGTCGTACTTC. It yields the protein CASTTGARSYF.

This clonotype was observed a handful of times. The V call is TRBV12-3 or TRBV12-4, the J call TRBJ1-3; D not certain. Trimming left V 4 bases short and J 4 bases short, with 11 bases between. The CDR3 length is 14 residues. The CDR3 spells CASSSTASGNTIYF. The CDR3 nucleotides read TGTGCCAGCAGTTCCACAGCGTCCGGAAACACCATATATTTT.

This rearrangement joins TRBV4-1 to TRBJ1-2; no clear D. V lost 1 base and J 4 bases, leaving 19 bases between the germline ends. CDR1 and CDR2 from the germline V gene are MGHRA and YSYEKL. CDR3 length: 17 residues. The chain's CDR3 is CASSQGGVGPDRYGYTF. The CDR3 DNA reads TGCGCCAGCAGCCAAGGAGGAGTAGGCCCGGATCGCTATGGCTACACCTTC.

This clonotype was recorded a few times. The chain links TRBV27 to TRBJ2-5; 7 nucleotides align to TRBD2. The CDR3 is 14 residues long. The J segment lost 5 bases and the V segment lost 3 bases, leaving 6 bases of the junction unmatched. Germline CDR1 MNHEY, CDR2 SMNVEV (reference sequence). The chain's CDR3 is CASSLAGVAETQYF. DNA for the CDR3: TGTGCCAGCAGTTTGGCGGGAGTCGCTGAGACCCAGTACTTC.

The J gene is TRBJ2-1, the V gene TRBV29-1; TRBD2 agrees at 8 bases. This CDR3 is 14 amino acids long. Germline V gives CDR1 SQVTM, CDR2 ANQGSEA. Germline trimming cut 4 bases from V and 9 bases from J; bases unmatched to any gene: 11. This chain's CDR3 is CSVVREAFRTEQFF. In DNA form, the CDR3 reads TGCAGCGTTGTGCGGGAGGCTTTCAGGACTGAGCAGTTCTTC.

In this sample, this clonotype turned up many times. The CDR3 DNA reads as TGCGCCAGCAGTTGGCGGGAGAACACAGATACGCAGTATTTT. Translated: CASSWRENTDTQYF. The chain employs TRBV5-1 and TRBJ2-3; 7 bases map to TRBD2. Trimming at V came to 5 bases and at J to 2 bases, leaving 5 bases not matched to a gene. CDR1 is SGHRS and CDR2 is YFSETQ in the germline V gene. This CDR3 region has 14 residues.

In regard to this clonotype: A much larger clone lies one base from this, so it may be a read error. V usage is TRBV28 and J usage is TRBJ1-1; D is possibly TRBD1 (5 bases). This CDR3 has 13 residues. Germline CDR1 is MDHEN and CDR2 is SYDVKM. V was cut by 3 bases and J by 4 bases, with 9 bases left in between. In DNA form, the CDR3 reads TGTGCCAGCAGTTTGCCAGGGAGCACTGAAGCTTTCTTT. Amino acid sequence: CASSLPGSTEAFF. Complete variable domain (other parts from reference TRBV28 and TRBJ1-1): DVKVTQSSRYLVKRTGEKVFLECVQDMDHENMFWYRQDPGLGLRLIYFSYDVKMKEKGDIPEGYSVSREKKERFSLILESASTNQTSMYLCASSLPGSTEAFFGQGTRLTVV.

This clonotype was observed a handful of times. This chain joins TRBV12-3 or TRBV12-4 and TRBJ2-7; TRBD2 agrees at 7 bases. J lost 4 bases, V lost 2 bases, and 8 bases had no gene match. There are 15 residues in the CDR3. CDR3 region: CASSLQASGLYEQYF. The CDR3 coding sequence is TGTGCCAGCAGTTTACAGGCTAGCGGATTATACGAGCAGTACTTC.

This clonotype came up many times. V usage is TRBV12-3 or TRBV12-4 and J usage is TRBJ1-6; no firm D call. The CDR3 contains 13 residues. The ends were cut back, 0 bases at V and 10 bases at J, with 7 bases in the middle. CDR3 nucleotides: TGTGCCAGCAGTTTAGCCGGCCCATCACCCCTCCACTTT. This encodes CASSLAGPSPLHF.

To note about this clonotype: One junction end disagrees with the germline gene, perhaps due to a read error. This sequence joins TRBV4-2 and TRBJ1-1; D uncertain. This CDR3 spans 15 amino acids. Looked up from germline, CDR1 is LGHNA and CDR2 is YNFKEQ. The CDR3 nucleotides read TGTGCCATCAGCTCCAGACCCGCTGTTGGGACTGAAGCTTTCTTT. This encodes CAISSRPAVGTEAFF.

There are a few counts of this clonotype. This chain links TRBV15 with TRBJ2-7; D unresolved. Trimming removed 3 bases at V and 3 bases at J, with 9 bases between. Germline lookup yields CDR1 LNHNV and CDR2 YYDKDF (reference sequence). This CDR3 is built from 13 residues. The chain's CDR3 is CATSSNPDYEQYF. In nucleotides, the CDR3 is TGTGCCACCAGCAGCAACCCCGACTACGAGCAGTACTTC. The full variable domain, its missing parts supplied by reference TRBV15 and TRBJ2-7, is DAMVIQNPRYQVTQFGKPVTLSCSQTLNHNVMYWYQQKSSQAPKLLFHYYDKDFNNEADTPDNFQSRRPNTSFCFLDIRSPGLGDTAMYLCATSSNPDYEQYFGPGTRLTVT.

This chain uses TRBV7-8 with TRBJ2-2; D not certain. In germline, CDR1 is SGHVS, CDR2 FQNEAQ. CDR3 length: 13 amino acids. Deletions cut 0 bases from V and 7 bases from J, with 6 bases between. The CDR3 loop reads CASSLAYVGELFF. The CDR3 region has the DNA TGTGCCAGCAGCTTAGCTTATGTCGGGGAGCTGTTTTTT. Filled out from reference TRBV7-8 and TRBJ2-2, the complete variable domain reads GAGVSQSPRYKVAKRGQDVALRCDPISGHVSLFWYQQALGQGPEFLTYFQNEAQLDKSGLPSDRFFAERPEGSVSTLKIQRTQQEDSAVYLCASSLAYVGELFFGEGSRLTVL.

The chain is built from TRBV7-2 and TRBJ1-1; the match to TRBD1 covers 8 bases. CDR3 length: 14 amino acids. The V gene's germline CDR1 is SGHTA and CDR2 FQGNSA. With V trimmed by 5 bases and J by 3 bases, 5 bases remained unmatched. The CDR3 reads CASSRMDRDTEAFF. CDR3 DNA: TGTGCCAGCAGCCGAATGGACAGGGACACTGAAGCTTTCTTT.

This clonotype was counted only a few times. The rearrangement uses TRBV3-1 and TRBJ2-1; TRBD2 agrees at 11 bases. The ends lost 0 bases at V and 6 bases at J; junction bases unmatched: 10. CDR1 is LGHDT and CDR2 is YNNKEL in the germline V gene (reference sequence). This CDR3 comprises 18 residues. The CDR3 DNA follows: TGTGCCAGCAGCCAAGAAAGGCTAGCGGGAGGCAGCGGCAATGAGCAGTTCTTC. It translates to CASSQERLAGGSGNEQFF.

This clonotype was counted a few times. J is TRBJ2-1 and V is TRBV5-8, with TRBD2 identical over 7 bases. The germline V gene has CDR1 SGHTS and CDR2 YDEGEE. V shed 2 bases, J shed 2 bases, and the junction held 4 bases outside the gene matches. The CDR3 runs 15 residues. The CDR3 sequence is CASSLAGRPYNEQFF. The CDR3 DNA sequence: TGTGCCAGCAGCTTAGCGGGACGGCCCTACAATGAGCAGTTCTTC.

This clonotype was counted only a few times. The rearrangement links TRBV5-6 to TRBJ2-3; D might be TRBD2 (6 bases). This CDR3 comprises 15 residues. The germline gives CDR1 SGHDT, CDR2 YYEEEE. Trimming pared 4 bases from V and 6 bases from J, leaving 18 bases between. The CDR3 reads CASSLGLLGEDTQYF. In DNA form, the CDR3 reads TGTGCCAGCAGCCTGGGACTGCTGGGGGAGGATACGCAGTATTTT.

The CDR3 nucleotides are TGTGCCTGGAGTGTTGTACTAGCTAGTGCAGATACGCAGTATTTT. This sequence encodes CAWSVVLASADTQYF. The chain carries TRBV30 and TRBJ2-3, with D possibly TRBD2 on 6 matching bases. Germline V gene lookup returns CDR1 GTSNPN and CDR2 SVGIG (reference sequence). This CDR3 comprises 15 residues. V lost 0 bases and J 4 bases, leaving 14 bases between the germline ends.

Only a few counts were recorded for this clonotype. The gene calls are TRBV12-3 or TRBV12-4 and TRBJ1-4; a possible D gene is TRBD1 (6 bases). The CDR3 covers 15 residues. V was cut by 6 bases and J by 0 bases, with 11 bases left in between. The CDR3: CASRTGTTTNEKLFF. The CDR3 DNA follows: TGTGCCAGCAGAACCGGGACAACAACTAATGAAAAACTGTTTTTT.